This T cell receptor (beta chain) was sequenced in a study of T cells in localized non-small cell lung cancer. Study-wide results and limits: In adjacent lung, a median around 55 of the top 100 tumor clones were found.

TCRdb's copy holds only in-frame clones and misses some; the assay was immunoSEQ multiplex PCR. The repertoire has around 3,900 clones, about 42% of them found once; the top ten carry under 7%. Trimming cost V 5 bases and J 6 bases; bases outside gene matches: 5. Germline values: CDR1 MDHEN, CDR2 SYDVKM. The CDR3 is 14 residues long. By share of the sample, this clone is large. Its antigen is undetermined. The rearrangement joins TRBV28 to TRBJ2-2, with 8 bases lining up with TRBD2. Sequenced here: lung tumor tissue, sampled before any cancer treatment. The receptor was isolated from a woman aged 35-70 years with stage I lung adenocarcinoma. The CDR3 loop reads CASSQTSASGELFF. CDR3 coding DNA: TGTGCCAGCAGTCAGACTAGCGCGTCCGGGGAGCTGTTTTTT.